The 19 T cell receptor beta chains presented below share a single source sample, sequenced in a study of T cell changes during pregnancy in multiple sclerosis. Produced via immunoSEQ multiplex PCR; TCRdb's table is partial and in-frame only. The sample lists 45,000 to 65,000 clones, 80% to 95% occurring once. Sequencing was performed on CD4+ T cells from peripheral blood mononuclear cells, taken in the third trimester of pregnancy. The receptors stem from a female donor with multiple sclerosis, enrolled in a pregnancy study.

This chain uses TRBV12-5 with TRBJ2-7, with no clear D. V was pared by 1 base and J by 5 bases, with 9 bases between. This CDR3 has 13 amino acids. The V gene's germline CDR1 is LGHNT and CDR2 FRNRAP. The CDR3 sequence is CASGLAPVHEQYF. Here the CDR3 DNA reads TGTGCTAGTGGTTTGGCCCCGGTACACGAGCAGTACTTC.

The chain couples TRBV4-1 to TRBJ2-1, with 11 bases identical to TRBD2. V lost 2 bases, J lost 4 bases, and 10 bases stayed unmatched. The CDR3 is 18 amino acids. Germline CDR1 is MGHRA and CDR2 is YSYEKL. CDR3 sequence reads: CASSQSDSGGARYNEQFF. As DNA, the CDR3 is TGCGCCAGCAGCCAATCCGATAGCGGGGGGGCCAGATACAATGAGCAGTTCTTC.

The chain combines TRBV15 with TRBJ1-2, with 10 nucleotides matching TRBD1. V was clipped by 3 bases and J by 5 bases; unmatched bases: 9. Germline CDR1 reads LNHNV; CDR2 reads YYDKDF (reference sequence). The CDR3 spans 16 residues. CDR3 nucleotide sequence: TGTGCCACCAGCAGTAGGACAGGGGGGCCCAAATATGGCTACACCTTC. Its translation is CATSSRTGGPKYGYTF.

The chain couples TRBV7-9 to TRBJ1-4; D not resolved. V was pared by 4 bases and J by 6 bases, with 6 bases between. The CDR3 totals 12 residues. Germline V gene data show CDR1 as SEHNR and CDR2 as FQNEAQ (reference sequence). CDR3 sequence (DNA): TGTGCCAGCAGCTGGAGGGATGAAAAACTGTTTTTT. Encoded protein: CASSWRDEKLFF.

The sample holds one count of this clone. V and J are TRBV6-1 and TRBJ2-2, with D possibly matching TRBD2 (6 bases). Trimming removed 6 bases at V and 7 bases at J, with 15 bases between. In germline, CDR1 is MNHNS, CDR2 SASEGT. The CDR3 contains 14 residues. The CDR3: CASRVSSAGGELFF. The CDR3 DNA reads as TGTGCCAGCAGGGTCTCTAGCGCCGGCGGGGAGCTGTTTTTT.

The gene calls are TRBV11-2 and TRBJ2-6; possible D gene TRBD2, 5 bases. V dropped 5 bases and J dropped 1 base, with 21 bases sitting between them. Germline-derived CDR1 and CDR2 are SGHAT and FQNNGV. The CDR3 length is 19 residues. CDR3 in DNA: TGTGCCAGCAGCCACTTGGTGTTAGCGACTGATTCTGGGGCCAACGTCCTGACTTTC. Protein: CASSHLVLATDSGANVLTF.

This clone was counted a single time. The J gene is TRBJ2-4, the V gene TRBV7-9; 7 bases fit TRBD1. Germline trimming cut 8 bases from V and 11 bases from J; bases unmatched to any gene: 15. This CDR3 spans 14 amino acids. Germline CDR1 SEHNR, CDR2 FQNEAQ (reference sequence). The CDR3 DNA reads TGTGCCAGCGGCCGGGACAGCTCTTCGTGGGTTCAGTACTTC. Its protein product is CASGRDSSSWVQYF.

The chain has TRBV5-6 and TRBJ1-1; TRBD1 might be the D (5 bases). The germline CDR1 and CDR2 sequences are SGHDT and YYEEEE. The V end lost 5 bases, the J end lost 10 bases, and 12 bases lay between the germline ends. The CDR3 totals 11 residues. The CDR3: CASSRGMGAFF. As DNA, the CDR3 is TGTGCCAGCAGTCGGGGGATGGGAGCTTTCTTT.

V usage is TRBV30 and J usage is TRBJ1-5; D call uncertain. Germline V CDR1 and CDR2: GTSNPN, SVGIG (reference sequence). The V end lost 0 bases, the J end lost 1 base, and 7 bases lay between the germline ends. This CDR3 has 14 residues. The CDR3 DNA follows: TGTGCCTGGAGTGTTGAGACAAGCAATCAGCCCCAGCATTTT. Protein sequence: CAWSVETSNQPQHF. The full variable domain, its missing parts supplied by reference TRBV30 and TRBJ1-5, is SQTIHQWPATLVQPVGSPLSLECTVEGTSNPNLYWYRQAAGRGLQLLFYSVGIGQISSEVPQNLSASRPQDRQFILSSKKLLLSDSGFYLCAWSVETSNQPQHFGDGTRLSIL.

In regard to this clone: The junction and the germline gene differ at one end; a read error may be behind it. The V call is TRBV10-2, the J call TRBJ1-1, with 8 bases aligning to TRBD1. The CDR3 spans 12 residues. CDR1 is WSHSY, CDR2 SAAADI, per germline. The CDR3 sequence is CASRTGGSEAFF. The CDR3 bases are TGCGCCAGCAGAACAGGGGGATCTGAGGCTTTCTTT.

The chain has TRBV29-1 and TRBJ2-5; no clear D. Germline CDR1 reads SQVTM; CDR2 reads ANQGSEA. This CDR3 contains 11 residues. Trimming removed 4 bases at V and 5 bases at J, with 8 bases between. In DNA, the CDR3 is TGCAGCGTTGTGGAGTCGGAGACCCAGTACTTC. It translates to CSVVESETQYF.

The J gene is TRBJ1-1, the V gene TRBV5-1, with D hard to call. Germline loops: CDR1 SGHRS, CDR2 YFSETQ. V lost 3 bases and J 6 bases, leaving 12 bases between the germline ends. The CDR3 consists of 13 residues. The DNA for the CDR3 is TGCGCCAGCAGCTCTGTGCGGCAGTCTGAAGCTTTCTTT. It is translated as CASSSVRQSEAFF.

In nucleotides, the CDR3 is TGTGCCGGCGGGACAGGGTATGCCCAGTACTTC. This encodes CAGGTGYAQYF. The chain has TRBV6-1 and TRBJ2-5; 9 bases are shared with TRBD1. The CDR3 loop spans 11 amino acids. From germline, CDR1 is MNHNS and CDR2 SASEGT. J lost 9 bases, V lost 11 bases, and 7 bases had no gene match.

J is TRBJ2-2 and V is TRBV5-1, with 8 bases fitting TRBD2. CDR3 size: 15 residues. Germline CDR1 is SGHRS and CDR2 is YFSETQ. J was trimmed by 4 bases and V by 4 bases; bases with no gene match: 6. CDR3 loop: CASSQTSGTTGELFF. CDR3 sequence (DNA): TGCGCCAGCAGCCAAACTAGCGGAACCACCGGGGAGCTGTTTTTT.

V is TRBV19 and J is TRBJ2-3, with 7 bases matching TRBD2. Trimming removed 7 bases from V and 10 bases from J; junction bases left unmatched: 11. The CDR3 length is 13 residues. CDR1 LNHDA and CDR2 SQIVND come from the germline V gene (reference sequence). CDR3 bases: TGTGCCAGTACCCACATGGGGGAGGGAGCGCAGTATTTT. Its protein product is CASTHMGEGAQYF.

The V gene is TRBV5-6, the J gene TRBJ1-2; a weak D match, TRBD1 (5 bases). The CDR3 has 16 amino acids. V dropped 6 bases and J dropped 2 bases, with 20 bases sitting between them. Germline CDR1 and CDR2: SGHDT and YYEEEE. The CDR3: CASIRLGGRENYGYTF. The DNA for the CDR3 is TGTGCCAGCATCCGATTGGGGGGACGAGAAAACTATGGCTACACCTTC. The variable domain in full, with the rest retrieved from reference TRBV5-6 and TRBJ1-2, is DAGVTQSPTHLIKTRGQQVTLRCSPKSGHDTVSWYQQALGQGPQFIFQYYEEEERQRGNFPDRFSGHQFPNYSSELNVNALLLGDSALYLCASIRLGGRENYGYTFGSGTRLTVV.

The J gene is TRBJ2-7, the V gene TRBV5-5, with 8 bases aligning to TRBD1. With 4 bases clipped from V and 2 bases from J, the junction kept 5 bases outside the gene matches. There are 14 residues in the CDR3. The V gene's germline CDR1 is SGHKS and CDR2 YYEKEE (reference sequence). DNA of the CDR3: TGTGCCAGCAGCCGGGACAGGCCCGCCTACGAGCAGTACTTC. Its translation is CASSRDRPAYEQYF.

The V and J genes are TRBV2 and TRBJ1-5; D may be TRBD1 (5 bases). Trimming left V 6 bases short and J 4 bases short, with 16 bases between. Germline V gives CDR1 SNHLY, CDR2 FYNNEI. This CDR3 has 15 amino acids. For the CDR3, the DNA is TGTGCCAGCAGGTCAGGGACTGCGGGGAATCAGCCCCAGCATTTT. Translated: CASRSGTAGNQPQHF.

This clone was seen more than once but under ten times. The chain uses TRBV19 and TRBJ1-1; D unclear. The CDR3 runs 14 residues. Trimming left V 0 bases short and J 1 base short, with 6 bases between. Germline V gives CDR1 LNHDA, CDR2 SQIVND (reference sequence). The CDR3 bases are TGTGCCAGTAGTATAGAGGGAGGGAACACTGAAGCTTTCTTT. This translates into CASSIEGGNTEAFF.